The 25 T cell receptor beta chains listed next were all sequenced from one sample in a study of OX40 agonist ivuxolimab in advanced cancers. Library construction relied on the immunoSEQ multiplex PCR assay. Here the immuneACCESS table is served through TCRdb, limited to in-frame sequences with V and J called. Missing clones are a known gap in these copies; in checked studies unresolved V genes cover under half, and the rest lacks a known reason. The sample table records approximately 75,000 clones; approximately 87% of these occur just once. The ten largest clones represent about 6.3% of the sample. Sequencing used CD4+ or CD8+ T cells sorted from blood, obtained in a trial of the OX40 agonist ivuxolimab. These receptors originate from an adult with an advanced solid tumor such as melanoma, head and neck, liver or kidney cancer.

The gene calls are TRBV30 and TRBJ2-6, with 10 bases identical to TRBD1. CDR3 length: 17 residues. V shed 7 bases and J 3 bases; nucleotides not matched to a gene: 12. Germline V gene data show CDR1 as GTSNPN and CDR2 as SVGIG (reference sequence). In DNA form, the CDR3 reads TGTGCCTATCACCGGGACAGGGGCGCGCGTGGGGCCAACGTCCTGACTTTC. This gives the protein CAYHRDRGARGANVLTF.

V usage is TRBV4-1 and J usage is TRBJ2-1; TRBD2 matches 7 bases. The germline V gene encodes CDR1 MGHRA and CDR2 YSYEKL. After removal of 0 bases from V and 7 bases from J, the junction contained 15 bases not matched to a gene. The CDR3 length is 18 residues. This CDR3 reads CASSQENWREPRRNEQFF. For the CDR3, the DNA is TGCGCCAGCAGCCAAGAAAATTGGCGGGAGCCGAGAAGGAATGAGCAGTTCTTC.

The chain carries TRBV2 and TRBJ1-6; D may be TRBD1 (6 bases). The germline gives CDR1 SNHLY, CDR2 FYNNEI. CDR3 length: 15 amino acids. V shed 4 bases and J shed 9 bases, with 16 bases lying between them. For the CDR3, the DNA is TGTGCCAGCAGTGGCGGGGGGCACAGAGGTTCACCCCTCCACTTT. Translating gives CASSGGGHRGSPLHF.

The chain recombines TRBV6-1 with TRBJ1-5, with 9 bases fitting TRBD1. In germline, CDR1 is MNHNS, CDR2 SASEGT. V was clipped by 1 base and J by 6 bases; unmatched bases: 7. The CDR3 has 16 residues. CDR3: CASSEGTGAGSQPQHF. The CDR3 bases are TGTGCCAGCAGTGAAGGGACAGGGGCAGGGAGTCAGCCCCAGCATTTT.

The V gene is TRBV7-9, the J gene TRBJ1-5, with D perhaps matching TRBD1 (5 bases). In germline, CDR1 is SEHNR, CDR2 FQNEAQ (reference sequence). This CDR3 has 14 amino acids. Trimming removed 1 base at V and 6 bases at J, with 10 bases between. The CDR3 sequence is CASSLGTISQPQHF. The CDR3 bases are TGTGCCAGCAGCTTAGGGACAATCAGTCAGCCCCAGCATTTT. Full variable domain (rest looked up from reference TRBV7-9 and TRBJ1-5): DTGVSQNPRHKITKRGQNVTFRCDPISEHNRLYWYRQTLGQGPEFLTYFQNEAQLEKSRLLSDRFSAERPKGSFSTLEIQRTEQGDSAMYLCASSLGTISQPQHFGDGTRLSIL.

This clone was seen more than once but under ten times. CDR3 residues: CASSLGGRNTEAFF. The CDR3, as DNA: TGTGCCAGCAGCTTAGGTGGCAGGAACACTGAAGCTTTCTTT. The chain joins TRBV7-2 to TRBJ1-1; D gene unclear. Germline CDR1 and CDR2: SGHTA and FQGNSA. V lost 1 base, J lost 1 base, and 7 bases lay in between. The length of the CDR3 is 14 residues.

The V gene is TRBV5-1, the J gene TRBJ1-5, with 12 bases matching TRBD1. The CDR3 contains 17 residues. Germline CDR1 is SGHRS and CDR2 is YFSETQ. J lost 2 bases, V lost 4 bases, and 7 bases had no gene match. In DNA, the CDR3 is TGCGCCAGCAGCCCGGGACAGGGGGCGTTTGGCAATCAGCCCCAGCATTTT. It encodes CASSPGQGAFGNQPQHF.

In DNA form, the CDR3 reads TGTGCCAGCAGCCCCCCCGGGACAGGGGTCGGGAGCTCCTACGAGCAGTACTTC. Translation: CASSPPGTGVGSSYEQYF. The chain is built from TRBV9 and TRBJ2-7, with 10 bases identical to TRBD1. CDR1 is SGDLS and CDR2 is YYNGEE in the germline V gene. The length of the CDR3 is 18 residues. Trimming at V came to 4 bases and at J to 0 bases, leaving 13 bases not matched to a gene.

In DNA form, the CDR3 reads TGTGCTAGTGGGGGGCTTACAGATACGCAGTATTTT. Protein: CASGGLTDTQYF. The genes are TRBV12-5 and TRBJ2-3, with a tentative D call TRBD1 (5 bases). V lost 6 bases and J 3 bases, leaving 7 bases between the germline ends. The CDR3 extends over 12 amino acids. CDR1 and CDR2 from the germline V gene are LGHNT and FRNRAP.

This chain joins TRBV5-1 and TRBJ2-3, with 8 bases fitting TRBD2. CDR3 length: 15 residues. Germline CDR1 is SGHRS and CDR2 is YFSETQ. The trim removed 4 bases at V and 3 bases at J, leaving 7 bases unmatched. The CDR3 DNA follows: TGCGCCAGCAGCGGACTAGCAGGCAATACAGATACGCAGTATTTT. Protein sequence: CASSGLAGNTDTQYF.

The chain carries TRBV5-4 and TRBJ2-2; 7 bases agree with TRBD2. The trim removed 5 bases at V and 5 bases at J, leaving 0 bases unmatched. Germline values: CDR1 SGHNT, CDR2 YYREEE (reference sequence). The CDR3 is made up of 12 amino acids. CDR3 DNA sequence: TGTGCCAGCAGGCGGGGGACCGGGGAGCTGTTTTTT. Translating gives CASRRGTGELFF.

On this clone: A junction boundary mismatches the germline segment, possibly from a read error. The CDR3 region is CASSPRGGMFGEQYF. In DNA, the CDR3 is TGTGCTAGCAGCCCCCGCGGGGGGATGTTCGGAGAGCAGTACTTC. The genes are TRBV7-7 and TRBJ2-7; 8 positions match TRBD2. CDR3 length equals 15 residues. Germline V CDR1 and CDR2: SSHAT, FNYEAQ (reference sequence). Combining the CDR3 with reference TRBV7-7 and TRBJ2-7 gives the whole variable domain GAGVSQSPRYKVTKRGQDVTLRCDPISSHATLYWYQQALGQGPEFLTYFNYEAQPDKSGLPSDRFSAERPEGSISTLTIQRTEQRDSAMYRCASSPRGGMFGEQYFGPGTRLTVT.

The chain carries TRBV28 and TRBJ1-5; D is ambiguous. Germline CDR1 MDHEN, CDR2 SYDVKM. CDR3 length: 16 residues. Trimming took off 5 bases at V and 5 bases at J, with 19 bases between the two ends. CDR3 amino acids: CASSGDGSQWDQPQHF. CDR3 nucleotides: TGTGCCAGCAGTGGTGACGGATCTCAATGGGATCAGCCCCAGCATTTT.

The chain links TRBV5-1 to TRBJ1-6; 7 bases fit TRBD1. Germline V lookup: CDR1 SGHRS, CDR2 YFSETQ. V shed 0 bases, J shed 8 bases, and the junction held 5 bases outside the gene matches. The CDR3 extends over 15 amino acids. CDR3 residues: CASSLAGGRYSPLHF. The CDR3 bases are TGCGCCAGCAGCTTGGCAGGGGGAAGGTATTCACCCCTCCACTTT.

This chain joins TRBV19 and TRBJ1-3; TRBD1 aligns across 8 bases. The CDR3 runs 17 residues. Germline V gene sequence: CDR1 LNHDA, CDR2 SQIVND (reference sequence). V shed 5 bases and J 0 bases; nucleotides not matched to a gene: 9. The CDR3 region has the DNA TGTGCCAGTAGTCCTACCGGGACAGGCTACTCTGGAAACACCATATATTTT. Protein product: CASSPTGTGYSGNTIYF.

The V call is TRBV30, the J call TRBJ2-5; tentative D call: TRBD1 (5 bases). This CDR3 has 13 amino acids. Germline V gene data show CDR1 as GTSNPN and CDR2 as SVGIG (reference sequence). V dropped 2 bases and J dropped 5 bases, with 12 bases sitting between them. In nucleotides, the CDR3 is TGTGCCTGGAGTAGGGGTCTGACGGAGACCCAGTACTTC. Translating it yields CAWSRGLTETQYF.

The rearrangement joins TRBV4-3 to TRBJ1-6; TRBD1 agrees at 12 bases. This CDR3 is 15 amino acids long. V lost 3 bases and J lost 10; bases outside the gene matches: 4. Germline V CDR1 and CDR2: LGHNA, YSLEER. Here the CDR3 reads CASSQSGTGGSPLHF. The CDR3 nucleotides are TGCGCCAGCAGCCAGTCCGGGACAGGGGGCTCACCCCTCCACTTT.

The CDR3 loop reads CASSPKATDGYTF. The CDR3 bases are TGTGCCAGCTCACCCAAAGCCACCGATGGCTACACCTTC. V gene TRBV18 combines with J gene TRBJ1-2, with unresolved D. The germline V and J ends were trimmed by 3 bases and 6 bases, with 11 bases remaining between them. The CDR3 contains 13 residues. CDR1 is KGHSH, CDR2 LQKENI, per germline.

The V gene is TRBV27, the J gene TRBJ1-1; D is possibly TRBD1 (5 bases). With 4 bases removed from V and 0 bases from J, the gap between germline ends came to 15 bases. The V gene's germline CDR1 is MNHEY and CDR2 SMNVEV (reference sequence). The CDR3 is 16 residues long. The CDR3 reads CASSSAGQRLNTEAFF. The CDR3 bases are TGTGCCAGCAGTTCGGCCGGACAAAGGTTGAACACTGAAGCTTTCTTT.

The chain combines TRBV28 with TRBJ1-3; D may be TRBD1 (5 bases). The CDR3 is made up of 15 amino acids. Germline CDR1 MDHEN, CDR2 SYDVKM. The germline V and J ends were trimmed by 3 bases and 4 bases, with 13 bases remaining between them. In nucleotides, the CDR3 is TGTGCCAGCAGTTTCGACAGACCCTCCGGAAACACCATATATTTT. Translated, it gives CASSFDRPSGNTIYF. Filled out from reference TRBV28 and TRBJ1-3, the complete variable domain reads DVKVTQSSRYLVKRTGEKVFLECVQDMDHENMFWYRQDPGLGLRLIYFSYDVKMKEKGDIPEGYSVSREKKERFSLILESASTNQTSMYLCASSFDRPSGNTIYFGEGSWLTVV.

V and J are TRBV5-4 and TRBJ2-5; D is unclear. The V end was cut by 0 bases, the J end by 7 bases, with 13 bases between. This CDR3 has 14 residues. Germline loops: CDR1 SGHNT, CDR2 YYREEE (reference sequence). The CDR3 sequence: CASSLADGSATQYF. The CDR3 coding sequence is TGTGCCAGCAGCTTGGCTGACGGCTCCGCGACCCAGTACTTC.

The chain recombines TRBV4-1 with TRBJ2-7; 13 bases fit TRBD2. With V trimmed by 4 bases and J by 5 bases, 8 bases remained unmatched. This CDR3 comprises 16 residues. Germline V lookup: CDR1 MGHRA, CDR2 YSYEKL. CDR3 region: CASSPRGTSGADEQYF. The CDR3 DNA reads as TGCGCCAGCAGCCCAAGAGGGACTAGCGGGGCGGACGAGCAGTACTTC.

This chain joins TRBV19 and TRBJ1-6, with a weak D call TRBD1 (6 bases). The germline V and J ends were trimmed by 3 bases and 0 bases, with 12 bases remaining between them. The CDR3 contains 17 residues. Germline values: CDR1 LNHDA, CDR2 SQIVND (reference sequence). As DNA, the CDR3 is TGTGCCAGTAGTATCAGGACAGTGAGCTCCTATAATTCACCCCTCCACTTT. Its translation is CASSIRTVSSYNSPLHF. The whole variable domain, filled in from reference TRBV19 and TRBJ1-6, reads DGGITQSPKYLFRKEGQNVTLSCEQNLNHDAMYWYRQDPGQGLRLIYYSQIVNDFQKGDIAEGYSVSREKKESFPLTVTSAQKNPTAFYLCASSIRTVSSYNSPLHFGNGTRLTVT.

J is TRBJ2-7 and V is TRBV10-3, with D possibly being TRBD2 (6 bases). The CDR3 is 13 amino acids. Per germline, CDR1 ENHRY and CDR2 SYGVKD. V shed 10 bases and J shed 2 bases, with 15 bases lying between them. As DNA, the CDR3 is TGTGCCACGATGGGGGGTTTCACCTACGAGCAGTACTTC. Protein product: CATMGGFTYEQYF.

Worth noting for this clone: Different DNA sequences within this sample yield the same CDR3. The chain uses TRBV11-3 and TRBJ2-2; possibly TRBD1 or TRBD2 for D (6 bases each). Trimming took 1 base from V and 5 from J, leaving 8 bases between them. The CDR3 extends over 14 amino acids. Germline assignment: CDR1 SGHNT and CDR2 YENEEA. CDR3 protein: CASSLGGGTGELFF. CDR3 in DNA: TGTGCCAGCAGCTTAGGAGGGGGGACCGGGGAGCTGTTTTTT.